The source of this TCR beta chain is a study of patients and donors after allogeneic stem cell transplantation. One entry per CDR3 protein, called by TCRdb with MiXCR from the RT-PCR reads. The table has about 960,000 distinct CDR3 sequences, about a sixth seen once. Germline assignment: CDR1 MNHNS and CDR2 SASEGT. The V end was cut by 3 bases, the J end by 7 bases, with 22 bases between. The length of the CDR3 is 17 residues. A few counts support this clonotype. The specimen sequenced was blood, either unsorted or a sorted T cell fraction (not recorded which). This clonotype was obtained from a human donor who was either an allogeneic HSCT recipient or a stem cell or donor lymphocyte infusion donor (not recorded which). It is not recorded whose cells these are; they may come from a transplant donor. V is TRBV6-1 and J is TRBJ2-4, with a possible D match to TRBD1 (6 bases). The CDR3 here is CASSDIMGQSRPNIQYF. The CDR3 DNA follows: TGTGCCAGCAGTGACATCATGGGACAATCTCGGCCGAACATTCAGTACTTC.